These 20 T cell receptor beta chains share one sample of origin, sequenced in a study of blood T cell repertoires in COVID-19. Libraries were prepared by immunoSEQ multiplex PCR; TCRdb keeps only in-frame clonotypes and omits some of them. The sample holds a few hundred thousand clones, roughly 80% seen once. The sample taken for sequencing was peripheral blood. Receptors were obtained from a man in his sixties who had recovered from COVID-19.

This clone was seen at least ten times. The rearrangement joins TRBV5-5 to TRBJ2-2, with 8 bases matching TRBD1. Germline CDR1 and CDR2: SGHKS and YYEKEE (reference sequence). CDR3 length: 16 amino acids. Germline trimming cut 4 bases from V and 5 bases from J; bases unmatched to any gene: 10. The CDR3 DNA reads TGTGCCAGCAGCCCCCGGGACAGGAAGTTGACCGGGGAGCTGTTTTTT. Residues: CASSPRDRKLTGELFF.

This clone was seen a handful of times. The chain joins TRBV3-1 (or the pseudogene TRBV3-2) to TRBJ2-2; a possible D gene is TRBD1 (6 bases). V lost 3 bases to trimming and J lost 4 bases, with 12 bases between them. The CDR3 consists of 15 residues. Germline assignment: CDR1 LGHDT and CDR2 YNNKEL (reference sequence). The CDR3 here is CASSHTGRITGELFF. The CDR3 DNA is TGTGCCAGCAGCCACACAGGGCGGATCACCGGGGAGCTGTTTTTT.

This chain uses TRBV19 with TRBJ2-3, with TRBD2 as a possible D gene (5 bases). CDR1 and CDR2 from the germline V gene are LNHDA and SQIVND (reference sequence). V lost 7 bases to trimming and J lost 7 bases, with 12 bases between them. The CDR3 spans 12 residues. The CDR3 region has the DNA TGTGCCAGTAACCGCCGCGGGTATACGCAGTATTTT. It specifies CASNRRGYTQYF.

The chain couples TRBV9 to TRBJ2-2, with TRBD2 identical over 7 bases. V was pared by 3 bases and J by 9 bases, with 11 bases of the junction left unmatched. CDR1 SGDLS and CDR2 YYNGEE come from the germline V gene. The CDR3 contains 15 residues. The CDR3 DNA reads as TGTGCCAGCAGCGGCGGGACTAACGTGGGCAGGGAGCTGTTTTTT. As protein: CASSGGTNVGRELFF.

The chain carries TRBV4-1 and TRBJ2-1; 10 nucleotides line up with TRBD2. From germline, CDR1 is MGHRA and CDR2 YSYEKL. This CDR3 comprises 17 residues. The J segment lost 2 bases and the V segment lost 0 bases, leaving 4 bases of the junction unmatched. DNA of the CDR3: TGCGCCAGCAGCCAAGATCTCAGCGGGGGGGCCTACAATGAGCAGTTCTTC. This translates into CASSQDLSGGAYNEQFF.

V and J are TRBV20-1 and TRBJ2-1; a weak D match, TRBD2 (7 bases). The CDR3 runs to 11 residues. V lost 5 bases and J lost 12, with 14 bases in between. Germline V gene lookup returns CDR1 DFQATT and CDR2 SNEGSKA (reference sequence). CDR3 DNA: TGCAGTGCTCGGGGGGCTGGAGGGCAGTTCTTC. Protein: CSARGAGGQFF.

CDR3 sequence reads: CASSRFGGYGYTF. The DNA of the CDR3 is TGTGCCAGCAGCCGCTTCGGAGGCTATGGCTACACCTTC. This rearrangement joins TRBV14 to TRBJ1-2; D unresolved. V was cut by 4 bases and J by 4 bases, with 10 bases left in between. This CDR3 is 13 amino acids long. The V gene's germline CDR1 is SGHDN and CDR2 FVKESK.

This clone appeared a single time. V usage is TRBV5-4 and J usage is TRBJ2-1, with 8 bases lining up with TRBD2. V was clipped by 5 bases and J by 6 bases; unmatched bases: 16. CDR3 length: 17 amino acids. Per germline, CDR1 SGHNT and CDR2 YYREEE (reference sequence). CDR3 sequence reads: CASSDQLGGGSPNEQFF. DNA for the CDR3: TGTGCCAGCAGTGATCAATTGGGCGGGGGGTCCCCCAATGAGCAGTTCTTC.

The gene calls are TRBV11-2 and TRBJ2-1; 8 bases map to TRBD2. The trim removed 4 bases at V and 15 bases at J, leaving 11 bases unmatched. CDR3 size: 13 residues. In germline, CDR1 is SGHAT, CDR2 FQNNGV. The CDR3 reads CASSSLGGGRVFF. As DNA, the CDR3 is TGTGCCAGCAGCTCCCTTGGCGGGGGGCGGGTGTTCTTC.

The rearrangement joins TRBV5-4 to TRBJ1-1; maybe TRBD1 (5 bases). Trimming cost V 1 base and J 1 base, with 8 bases left between them. The CDR3 totals 14 residues. CDR1 and CDR2 from the germline V gene are SGHNT and YYREEE (reference sequence). The chain's CDR3 is CASSLQGSNTEAFF. The CDR3 DNA follows: TGTGCCAGCAGCTTGCAGGGTTCGAACACTGAAGCTTTCTTT.

V and J are TRBV5-6 and TRBJ2-3; D might be TRBD2 (6 bases). From germline, CDR1 is SGHDT and CDR2 YYEEEE. V shed 6 bases and J shed 0 bases, with 14 bases lying between them. The CDR3 totals 15 residues. As DNA, the CDR3 is TGTGCCAGCACCGGGACTGAAGATAGCACAGATACGCAGTATTTT. Translated: CASTGTEDSTDTQYF.

The chain links TRBV4-1 to TRBJ1-2, with D possibly TRBD1 on 5 matching bases. The V gene's germline CDR1 is MGHRA and CDR2 YSYEKL. The CDR3 covers 17 residues. Trimming removed 1 base at V and 0 bases at J, with 15 bases between. CDR3 sequence reads: CASSQVGFRDSNYGYTF. CDR3 sequence (DNA): TGCGCCAGCAGCCAAGTGGGATTCAGGGACTCTAACTATGGCTACACCTTC.

The V and J genes are TRBV27 and TRBJ2-7; TRBD1 matches 7 bases. Germline CDR1 and CDR2: MNHEY and SMNVEV (reference sequence). This CDR3 comprises 14 residues. Trimming took 2 bases from V and 2 from J; bases not matched to a gene: 3. The CDR3 spells CASSLTGTAYEQYF. The CDR3 DNA reads TGTGCCAGCAGTTTAACCGGGACAGCCTACGAGCAGTACTTC.

The count of this clone is one. The chain joins TRBV30 to TRBJ2-7; a possible D gene is TRBD2 (5 bases). CDR3 size: 12 residues. Trimming stripped 5 bases from V and 7 bases from J, with 15 bases between. Germline values: CDR1 GTSNPN, CDR2 SVGIG (reference sequence). DNA of the CDR3: TGTGCCTGGGGACTTGGAGCCGGTGAGCAGTACTTC. Protein: CAWGLGAGEQYF.

The chain employs TRBV30 and TRBJ2-1; TRBD2 matches at 12 bases. CDR1 is GTSNPN and CDR2 is SVGIG in the germline V gene (reference sequence). V trimming: 0 bases; J trimming: 8 bases; junction bases outside the gene matches: 14. The CDR3 loop spans 18 amino acids. Here the CDR3 DNA reads TGTGCCTGGAGTGTAAAGGACCGACTAGCGGGAGAAAAGTATGAGCAGTTCTTC. Translated, it gives CAWSVKDRLAGEKYEQFF.

The genes are TRBV14 and TRBJ1-6; D is ambiguous. Trimming pared 0 bases from V and 10 bases from J, leaving 10 bases between. The CDR3 runs 14 residues. CDR1 SGHDN and CDR2 FVKESK come from the germline V gene. Written as DNA, the CDR3 is TGTGCCAGCAGCCAAGACAGGCTCGGCTCACCCCTCCACTTT. Translation gives CASSQDRLGSPLHF.

V gene TRBV12-3 or TRBV12-4 combines with J gene TRBJ1-1, with D unresolved. The CDR3 runs to 13 residues. The V end lost 3 bases, the J end lost 2 bases, and 7 bases lay between the germline ends. CDR3: CASSFGPNTEAFF. The CDR3 DNA is TGTGCCAGCAGTTTTGGGCCCAACACTGAAGCTTTCTTT.

This chain links TRBV11-2 with TRBJ1-4; no reliable D call. The V gene's germline CDR1 is SGHAT and CDR2 FQNNGV. Trimming removed 0 bases at V and 3 bases at J, with 8 bases between. The CDR3 length is 15 residues. The CDR3 reads CASSLDRGSNEKLFF. For the CDR3, the DNA is TGTGCCAGCAGCTTAGATCGGGGTTCTAATGAAAAACTGTTTTTT.

The V call is TRBV6-5, the J call TRBJ2-1; possibly TRBD2 for D (5 bases). The CDR3 covers 13 residues. Trimming cost V 0 bases and J 8 bases, with 8 bases left between them. The germline V gene has CDR1 MNHEY and CDR2 SVGAGI. The CDR3 sequence is CASSYSRGYEQFF. CDR3 bases: TGTGCCAGCAGTTACTCTCGAGGGTATGAGCAGTTCTTC.

The chain joins TRBV30 to TRBJ1-3; TRBD1 might be the D (6 bases). Deletions cut 5 bases from V and 3 bases from J, with 14 bases between. The CDR3 spans 14 residues. Per germline, CDR1 GTSNPN and CDR2 SVGIG (reference sequence). For the CDR3, the DNA is TGTGCCTGGGGCGGGGGGGCAAGTGGAAACACCATATATTTT. It specifies CAWGGGASGNTIYF.